Listed below are T cell receptor beta chains from one sample, sequenced in a study of identical twins. A single record per CDR3 protein comes from TCRdb applying MiXCR to the 5' RACE reads. Of hundreds of thousands of distinct CDR3 sequences listed, 5.5% to 6.5% are singletons. The sequencing input was naive T cells sorted from blood. These receptors all stem from a man aged 18-30 years in good health. Both conserved end residues are part of each CDR3. D genes are given only for firm matches. Clone size, where shown, is once, few, many, or a class for clones that have expanded.

clone size | D gene | J gene | V gene | CDR3 protein | CDR3 DNA
. | . | TRBJ2-7 | TRBV7-6 | CASSPNPTTKQYF | TGTGCCAGCAGCCCAAACCCGACGACGAAGCAGTACTTC
many | . | TRBJ2-1 | TRBV5-1 | CASSGGRHPYNEQFF | TGCGCCAGCAGCGGGGGACGCCATCCCTACAATGAGCAGTTCTTC
few | TRBD2 | TRBJ2-4 | TRBV5-1 | CASSAYTSGENIQYF | TGCGCCAGCAGCGCCTACACTAGCGGGGAAAACATTCAGTACTTC
few | TRBD2 | TRBJ2-5 | TRBV5-1 | CASTSGRAFQETQYF | TGCGCCAGTACGAGCGGGAGGGCCTTTCAAGAGACCCAGTACTTC
. | . | TRBJ1-5 | TRBV15 | CATSSLGEGNQPQHF | TGTGCCACCAGCTCCCTGGGGGAGGGCAATCAGCCCCAGCATTTT
many | . | TRBJ1-1 | TRBV5-1 | CASSKLQGAGTEAFF | TGCGCCAGCAGCAAACTACAGGGAGCTGGGACTGAAGCTTTCTTT
. | . | TRBJ1-5 | TRBV6-5 | CASRYAGDSNQPQHF | TGTGCCAGCAGGTATGCAGGGGATAGCAATCAGCCCCAGCATTTT
few | TRBD2 | TRBJ2-5 | TRBV7-2 | CASSSTGTSGETQYF | TGTGCCAGCAGCTCCACTGGGACTAGCGGGGAGACCCAGTACTTC
many | . | TRBJ2-5 | TRBV29-1 | CSVVNTVEETQYF | TGCAGCGTTGTGAACACAGTTGAAGAGACCCAGTACTTC
many | TRBD2 | TRBJ2-1 | TRBV12-3/TRBV12-4 | CASSLASGVSYNEQFF | TGTGCCAGCAGTTTAGCTAGCGGGGTCTCCTACAATGAGCAGTTCTTC
many | . | TRBJ1-2 | TRBV12-3/TRBV12-4 | CASSQVPGDYGYTF | TGTGCCAGCAGTCAGGTACCCGGAGACTATGGCTACACCTTC
. | . | TRBJ2-4 | TRBV5-1 | CASSPGEVQYF | TGCGCCAGCAGCCCGGGGGAGGTACAGTACTTC
many | TRBD1 | TRBJ1-1 | TRBV20-1 | CSATTGVLVAEAFF | TGCAGTGCCACGACAGGGGTATTGGTCGCTGAAGCTTTCTTT
many | . | TRBJ2-2 | TRBV20-1 | CSPLMNTGELFF | TGCAGCCCCCTAATGAACACCGGGGAGCTGTTTTTT
. | TRBD1 | TRBJ1-5 | TRBV19 | CASSDRGYQPQHF | TGTGCCAGTTCTGACAGGGGGTATCAGCCCCAGCATTTT
many | . | TRBJ2-3 | TRBV15 | CATSRDSVTPDTQYF | TGTGCCACCAGCAGAGATTCGGTCACCCCAGATACGCAGTATTTT
few | . | TRBJ2-7 | TRBV5-6 | CASSISQYEQYF | TGTGCCAGCAGCATATCACAGTACGAGCAGTACTTC
many | TRBD1 | TRBJ1-1 | TRBV9 | CASSGDRNTEAFF | TGTGCCAGCAGCGGGGACAGGAACACTGAAGCTTTCTTT
many | . | TRBJ2-3 | TRBV29-1 | CSVETTTDTQYF | TGCAGCGTTGAGACCACCACGGATACGCAGTATTTT
few | . | TRBJ2-3 | TRBV11-1 | CASTKRGTKPLGTDTQYF | TGTGCCAGCACCAAACGGGGCACGAAGCCCCTGGGCACAGATACGCAGTATTTT
few | . | TRBJ2-1 | TRBV29-1 | CSVAAVYEQFF | TGCAGCGTTGCTGCAGTGTATGAGCAGTTCTTC
many | . | TRBJ2-3 | TRBV12-3/TRBV12-4 | CASSSPRGGLDTQYF | TGTGCCAGCAGTTCGCCGAGGGGGGGGCTTGATACGCAGTATTTT
few | TRBD1 | TRBJ1-4 | TRBV11-2 | CASSFGQGGRTTNEKLFF | TGTGCCAGCAGCTTTGGACAGGGGGGAAGGACAACTAATGAAAAACTGTTTTTT
many | . | TRBJ2-4 | TRBV28 | CASSPGEGWRNIQYF | TGTGCCAGCAGCCCTGGTGAGGGTTGGCGAAACATTCAGTACTTC
many | TRBD1 | TRBJ1-2 | TRBV4-3 | CASSQTGTGDFYGYTF | TGCGCCAGCAGCCAAACCGGGACAGGGGACTTCTATGGCTACACCTTC
many | . | TRBJ2-2 | TRBV30 | CAWIHDTGELFF | TGTGCCTGGATCCATGACACCGGGGAGCTGTTTTTT
many | . | TRBJ2-1 | TRBV6-2/TRBV6-3 | CASSSADWGNEQFF | TGTGCCAGCAGTTCGGCCGATTGGGGCAATGAGCAGTTCTTC
many | . | TRBJ2-5 | TRBV20-1 | CSAAGFQETQYF | TGCAGTGCTGCGGGCTTCCAAGAGACCCAGTACTTC
few | . | TRBJ1-4 | TRBV7-9 | CASSPQVDEKLFF | TGTGCCAGCAGCCCTCAGGTGGATGAAAAACTGTTTTTT
many | . | TRBJ2-5 | TRBV12-3/TRBV12-4 | CASSPGPEETQYF | TGTGCCAGCAGTCCGGGGCCAGAAGAGACCCAGTACTTC
few | TRBD1 | TRBJ2-4 | TRBV7-9 | CASSLWDSKNIQYF | TGTGCCAGCAGCTTATGGGACAGCAAAAACATTCAGTACTTC
few | TRBD1 | TRBJ2-5 | TRBV9 | CASSVGGTGILETQYF | TGTGCCAGCAGCGTAGGAGGGACAGGGATCTTAGAGACCCAGTACTTC
many | . | TRBJ1-1 | TRBV14 | CASSGPGTEAFF | TGTGCCAGCAGCGGGCCCGGGACTGAAGCTTTCTTT
. | . | TRBJ1-1 | TRBV11-2 | CASSPLGTQKRNTEAFF | TGTGCCAGCAGCCCCCTTGGGACACAAAAAAGGAACACTGAAGCTTTCTTT
few | TRBD2 | TRBJ2-1 | TRBV27 | CASSSWTSGRAINEQFF | TGTGCCAGCAGTTCCTGGACTAGCGGGAGGGCCATTAATGAGCAGTTCTTC
many | . | TRBJ2-7 | TRBV29-1 | CSVEVGSSYEQYF | TGCAGCGTTGAGGTCGGGAGTTCCTACGAGCAGTACTTC
many | . | TRBJ2-7 | TRBV14 | CASSLSTVVYEQYF | TGTGCCAGCAGCCTCAGTACCGTCGTCTACGAGCAGTACTTC
few | TRBD2 | TRBJ2-5 | TRBV6-5 | CASSYWTSGQETQYF | TGTGCCAGCAGTTACTGGACTAGCGGCCAAGAGACCCAGTACTTC
many | TRBD1 | TRBJ1-1 | TRBV9 | CASSARQGANTEAFF | TGTGCCAGCAGCGCGCGACAGGGGGCGAACACTGAAGCTTTCTTT